The 26 T cell receptor beta chains below were found in one sample sequenced in a study of T cells expressing NK-cell markers. TCRdb re-called the 5' RACE reads and shows each CDR3 protein once, DNA omitted. The sample includes 500,000 to 600,000 distinct CDR3 sequences. The sequenced sample was blood T cells: a sorted CD56 or NKG2C T cell subset, CD4+ or CD8+ T cells, or bulk PBMC T cells (not recorded which). The source of these receptors is a man aged 18 to 35 in good health.

This chain connects TRBV12-3 or TRBV12-4 to TRBJ2-1. CDR3 length equals 16 residues. The chain's CDR3 is CASSWSNLDLYNEQFF.

The rearrangement joins TRBV11-2 to TRBJ2-3; TCRdb's D call of TRBD2 is untestable without DNA. CDR3 length equals 21 residues. Germline V gene sequence: CDR1 SGHAT, CDR2 FQNNGV. CDR3 in amino acids: CASSLGSVTSGRPSPTDTQYF.

The gene calls are TRBV12-3 or TRBV12-4 and TRBJ1-2; without DNA, the TCRdb call of TRBD1 cannot be checked. This CDR3 is 15 amino acids long. CDR3 region: CASSLGQGAATGYTF.

The chain employs TRBV9 and TRBJ2-2; TCRdb returns TRBD1, unconfirmable since there is no DNA. The CDR3 consists of 18 residues. Germline V gives CDR1 SGDLS, CDR2 YYNGEE. The CDR3 reads CASSPRGGGGHNTGELFF.

This chain links TRBV12-3 or TRBV12-4 with TRBJ1-3; TCRdb picks TRBD1, but there is no DNA to check that call. CDR3 length equals 12 residues. This CDR3 reads CASTRQGDTIYF.

The chain recombines TRBV20-1 with TRBJ1-1; the TRBD1 assignment by TCRdb is unverifiable without DNA. The CDR3 is 13 amino acids. Germline CDR1 and CDR2: DFQATT and SNEGSKA (reference sequence). This chain's CDR3 is CSAPRGGDTEAFF.

The chain recombines TRBV27 with TRBJ2-7; TCRdb reports TRBD2, a call that lacks DNA to check it against. The germline CDR1 and CDR2 sequences are MNHEY and SMNVEV (reference sequence). The CDR3 sequence is 16 residues long. This CDR3 reads CASTSRLAGVSYEQYF.

The chain links TRBV7-9 to TRBJ2-7. The CDR3 is made up of 13 amino acids. CDR1 is SEHNR and CDR2 is FQNEAQ in the germline V gene (reference sequence). CDR3 amino acids: CASSIGRTYEQYF.

The rearrangement joins TRBV2 to TRBJ2-4; TCRdb designates TRBD2, a call that cannot be tested without DNA. This CDR3 comprises 14 residues. Germline CDR1 SNHLY, CDR2 FYNNEI. The chain's CDR3 is CASRVRLGGNIQYF.

The rearrangement joins TRBV25-1 to TRBJ2-3; TCRdb selects TRBD1, and the lack of DNA leaves this call unchecked. CDR1 and CDR2 (germline): MGHDK, SYGVNS. CDR3 length equals 15 residues. The CDR3 sequence is CASSEPGDLGNTQYF.

J is TRBJ2-1 and V is TRBV27; lacking DNA, the TRBD1 call made by TCRdb goes unchecked. Germline V gives CDR1 MNHEY, CDR2 SMNVEV (reference sequence). The CDR3 spans 12 residues. CDR3 amino acids: CASKNQGYEQFF.

The chain carries TRBV15 and TRBJ2-2; as DNA is missing, the TRBD2 call by TCRdb cannot be tested. Germline CDR1 reads LNHNV; CDR2 reads YYDKDF (reference sequence). The CDR3 extends over 16 amino acids. Here the CDR3 reads CATSYLAAGYPGELFF.

The chain carries TRBV10-3 and TRBJ2-3; TCRdb designates TRBD2, a call that cannot be tested without DNA. CDR1 and CDR2 from the germline V gene are ENHRY and SYGVKD. This CDR3 comprises 15 residues. The CDR3 here is CAITGAGGGADTQYF.

The rearrangement uses TRBV4-3 and TRBJ2-7; TCRdb outputs TRBD1, but without DNA this stays unchecked. Germline V gene sequence: CDR1 LGHNA, CDR2 YSLEER. The CDR3 contains 15 residues. The CDR3 region is CASSRQHQGGDEQYF.

This rearrangement joins TRBV20-1 to TRBJ2-3. In germline, CDR1 is DFQATT, CDR2 SNEGSKA (reference sequence). The CDR3 runs to 15 residues. The CDR3 reads CSARDSSRITDTQYF.

The chain carries TRBV29-1 and TRBJ2-6; the D call from TCRdb, TRBD1, cannot be confirmed without DNA. This CDR3 is built from 16 residues. CDR1 SQVTM and CDR2 ANQGSEA come from the germline V gene. Here the CDR3 reads CSARDPINSGANVLTF.

The chain is built from TRBV12-3 or TRBV12-4 and TRBJ2-1; TCRdb lists TRBD1, though no DNA is available to test this call. The length of the CDR3 is 16 residues. The CDR3 sequence is CASSLALAGEPDEQFF.

The chain carries TRBV10-3 and TRBJ2-1; there is no DNA to check the TCRdb D call of TRBD1. CDR3 size: 15 residues. Germline CDR1 and CDR2: ENHRY and SYGVKD. The CDR3 spells CAISPFDTGNNEQFF.

The chain combines TRBV28 with TRBJ2-5; with no DNA, the TCRdb D assignment of TRBD2 cannot be verified. The CDR3 is 15 residues long. Germline CDR1 and CDR2: MDHEN and SYDVKM. The CDR3 region is CASSIRTSGQETQYF. Complete variable domain (other parts from reference TRBV28 and TRBJ2-5): DVKVTQSSRYLVKRTGEKVFLECVQDMDHENMFWYRQDPGLGLRLIYFSYDVKMKEKGDIPEGYSVSREKKERFSLILESASTNQTSMYLCASSIRTSGQETQYFGPGTRLLVL.

V is TRBV4-3 and J is TRBJ1-1. Germline values: CDR1 LGHNA, CDR2 YSLEER. This CDR3 has 13 residues. The CDR3 here is CASSRGTAGEAFF.

This sequence joins TRBV7-3 and TRBJ2-1; no DNA is available, so the TRBD2 call from TCRdb remains unchecked. Germline CDR1 and CDR2: SGHTA and FQGTGA. CDR3 length: 15 residues. The CDR3 here is CASSLSPGLGDEQFF.

CDR3 residues: CASNATGRIYAAFF. V is TRBV12-3 or TRBV12-4 and J is TRBJ1-1; without DNA, the TCRdb call of TRBD1 cannot be checked. This CDR3 has 14 amino acids.

V usage is TRBV12-3 or TRBV12-4 and J usage is TRBJ2-2; TCRdb outputs TRBD1, but without DNA this stays unchecked. The CDR3 covers 16 residues. CDR3 sequence: CASSFKMGRGTGELFF.

The CDR3 loop reads CSARVHRGGEAFF. The chain combines TRBV20-1 with TRBJ1-1; TCRdb's D call, TRBD1, is unchecked because there is no DNA. The CDR3 covers 13 residues. Germline CDR1 DFQATT, CDR2 SNEGSKA (reference sequence).

V usage is TRBV12-3 or TRBV12-4 and J usage is TRBJ2-1; there is no DNA to check the TCRdb D call of TRBD2. The CDR3 runs 13 residues. The CDR3: CASTQRGLPEQFF.

The chain's CDR3 is CASSLVVGTITDTQYF. The chain links TRBV7-2 to TRBJ2-3; TCRdb designates TRBD1, a call that cannot be tested without DNA. Germline CDR1 SGHTA, CDR2 FQGNSA. The CDR3 sequence is 16 residues long. The variable domain in full, completed from reference TRBV7-2 and TRBJ2-3, reads GAGVSQSPSNKVTEKGKDVELRCDPISGHTALYWYRQSLGQGLEFLIYFQGNSAPDKSGLPSDRFSAERTGGSVSTLTIQRTQQEDSAVYLCASSLVVGTITDTQYFGPGTRLTVL.